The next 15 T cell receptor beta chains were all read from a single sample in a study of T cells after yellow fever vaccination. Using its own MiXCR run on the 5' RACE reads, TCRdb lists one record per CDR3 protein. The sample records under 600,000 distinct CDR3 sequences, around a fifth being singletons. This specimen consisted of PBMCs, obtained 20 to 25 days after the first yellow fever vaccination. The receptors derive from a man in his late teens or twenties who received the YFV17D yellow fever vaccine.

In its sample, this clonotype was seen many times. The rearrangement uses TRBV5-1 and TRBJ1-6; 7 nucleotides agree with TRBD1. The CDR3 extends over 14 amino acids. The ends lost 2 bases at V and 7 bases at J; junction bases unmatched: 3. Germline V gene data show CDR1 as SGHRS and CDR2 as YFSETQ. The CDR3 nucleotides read TGCGCCAGCAGCTTCCTGGGACAGAATTCACCCCTCCACTTT. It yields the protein CASSFLGQNSPLHF. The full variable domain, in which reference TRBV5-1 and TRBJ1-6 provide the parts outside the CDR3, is KAGVTQTPRYLIKTRGQQVTLSCSPISGHRSVSWYQQTPGQGLQFLFEYFSETQRNKGNFPGRFSGRQFSNSRSEMNVSTLELGDSALYLCASSFLGQNSPLHFGNGTRLTVT.

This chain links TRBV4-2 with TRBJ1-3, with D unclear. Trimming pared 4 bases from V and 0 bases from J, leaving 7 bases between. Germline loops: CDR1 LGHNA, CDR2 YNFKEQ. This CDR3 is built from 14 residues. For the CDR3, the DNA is TGTGCCAGCAGCCTAGGGAACTCTGGAAACACCATATATTTT. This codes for CASSLGNSGNTIYF.

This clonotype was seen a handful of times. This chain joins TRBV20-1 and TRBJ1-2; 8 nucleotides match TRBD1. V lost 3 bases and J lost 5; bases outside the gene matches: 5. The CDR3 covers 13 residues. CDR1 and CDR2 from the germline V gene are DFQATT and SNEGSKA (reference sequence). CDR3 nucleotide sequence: TGCAGTGCTAGTAAGGACAGGGCTTATGGCTACACCTTC. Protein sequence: CSASKDRAYGYTF.

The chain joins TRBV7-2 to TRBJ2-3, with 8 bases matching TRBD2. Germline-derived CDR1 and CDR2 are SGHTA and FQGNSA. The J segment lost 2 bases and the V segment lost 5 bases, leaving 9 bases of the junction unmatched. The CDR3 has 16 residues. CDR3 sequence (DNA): TGTGCCAGCAGCCCCCGTCAGCGGGGGACCACAGATACGCAGTATTTT. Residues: CASSPRQRGTTDTQYF.

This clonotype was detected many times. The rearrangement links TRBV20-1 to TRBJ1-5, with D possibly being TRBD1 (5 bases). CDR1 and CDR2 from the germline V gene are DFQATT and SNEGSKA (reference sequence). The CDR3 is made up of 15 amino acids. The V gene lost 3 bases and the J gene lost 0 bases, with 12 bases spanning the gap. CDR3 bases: TGCAGTGCTAGCCATACCGGGGCTAGCAATCAGCCCCAGCATTTT. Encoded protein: CSASHTGASNQPQHF.

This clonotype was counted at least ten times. CDR3 bases: TGTGCCACCAGTGATTTCGGGGGAGCCGATACGCAGTATTTT. This codes for CATSDFGGADTQYF. The V gene is TRBV24-1, the J gene TRBJ2-3; D is possibly TRBD2 (6 bases). Per germline, CDR1 KGHDR and CDR2 SFDVKD. With 1 base removed from V and 6 bases from J, the gap between germline ends came to 10 bases. CDR3 length: 14 amino acids.

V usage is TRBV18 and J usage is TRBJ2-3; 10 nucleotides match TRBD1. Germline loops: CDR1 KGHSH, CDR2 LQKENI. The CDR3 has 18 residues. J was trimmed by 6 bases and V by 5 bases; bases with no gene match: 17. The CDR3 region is CASSALVPGQGTADTQYF. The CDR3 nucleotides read TGTGCCAGCTCAGCGCTGGTCCCGGGACAGGGGACGGCCGATACGCAGTATTTT. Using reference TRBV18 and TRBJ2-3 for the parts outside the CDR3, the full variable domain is NAGVMQNPRHLVRRRGQEARLRCSPMKGHSHVYWYRQLPEEGLKFMVYLQKENIIDESGMPKERFSAEFPKEGPSILRIQQVVRGDSAAYFCASSALVPGQGTADTQYFGPGTRLTVL.

CDR3 nucleotide sequence: TGCAGCGTTGATGGCCCCGGGACAAATCTAGGACGGTTCTTC. As protein: CSVDGPGTNLGRFF. This rearrangement joins TRBV29-1 to TRBJ2-1; D is possibly TRBD1 (6 bases). Between the trimmed V and J ends, which lost 3 bases and 15 bases, there was a span of 24 bases. CDR3 length: 14 residues. CDR1 SQVTM and CDR2 ANQGSEA come from the germline V gene.

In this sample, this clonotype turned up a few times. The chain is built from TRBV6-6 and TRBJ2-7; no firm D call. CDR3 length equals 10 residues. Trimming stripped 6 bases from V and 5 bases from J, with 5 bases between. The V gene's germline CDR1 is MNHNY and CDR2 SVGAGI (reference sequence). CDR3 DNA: TGTGCCAGCAGGGGGAACGAGCAGTACTTC. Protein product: CASRGNEQYF.

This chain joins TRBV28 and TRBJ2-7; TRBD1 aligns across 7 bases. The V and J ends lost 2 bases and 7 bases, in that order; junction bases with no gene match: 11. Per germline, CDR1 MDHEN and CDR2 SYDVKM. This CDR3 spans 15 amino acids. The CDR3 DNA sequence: TGTGCCAGCAGTTTAATCGGGGACAGTCGACGGGAGCAGTACGTC. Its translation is CASSLIGDSRREQYV.

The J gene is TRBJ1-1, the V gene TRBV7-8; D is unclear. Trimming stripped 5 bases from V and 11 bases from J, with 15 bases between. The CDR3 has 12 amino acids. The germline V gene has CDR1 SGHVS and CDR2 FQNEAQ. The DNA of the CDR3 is TGTGCCAGCAGCCCGGGCCTCCGAACGGCTTTCTTT. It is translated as CASSPGLRTAFF.

The DNA of the CDR3 is TGTGCCAGCAGTTACTGGACCAACCTTAACACCGGGGAGCTGTTTTTT. Amino acid sequence: CASSYWTNLNTGELFF. The chain recombines TRBV6-2 or TRBV6-3 with TRBJ2-2; D unclear. Germline V lookup: CDR1 MNHEY, CDR2 SVGEGT. V was clipped by 1 base and J by 2 bases, with 11 bases between them. The CDR3 is 16 residues long.

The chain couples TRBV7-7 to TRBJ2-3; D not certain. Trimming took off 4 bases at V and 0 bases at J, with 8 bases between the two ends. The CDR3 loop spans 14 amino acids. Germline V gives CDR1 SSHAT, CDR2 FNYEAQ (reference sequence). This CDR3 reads CASSSTTSTDTQYF. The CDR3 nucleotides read TGTGCCAGCAGCTCAACGACAAGCACAGATACGCAGTATTTT.

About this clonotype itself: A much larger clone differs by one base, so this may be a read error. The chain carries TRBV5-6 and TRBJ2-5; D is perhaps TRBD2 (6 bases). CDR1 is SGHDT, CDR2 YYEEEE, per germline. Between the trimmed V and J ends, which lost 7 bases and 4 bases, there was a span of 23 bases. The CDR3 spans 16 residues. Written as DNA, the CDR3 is TGTGCCAGCGACCTCTGGAGACTAGAGGGACGAGAGACCCAGTACTTC. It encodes CASDLWRLEGRETQYF.

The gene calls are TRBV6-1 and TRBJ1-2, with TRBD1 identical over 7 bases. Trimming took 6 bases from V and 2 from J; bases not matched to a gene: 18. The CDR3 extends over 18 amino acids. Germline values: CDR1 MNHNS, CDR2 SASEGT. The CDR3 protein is CASSPGRGDSSLNYGYTF. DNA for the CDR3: TGTGCCAGCAGCCCAGGAAGAGGGGACAGCTCCCTCAACTATGGCTACACCTTC.